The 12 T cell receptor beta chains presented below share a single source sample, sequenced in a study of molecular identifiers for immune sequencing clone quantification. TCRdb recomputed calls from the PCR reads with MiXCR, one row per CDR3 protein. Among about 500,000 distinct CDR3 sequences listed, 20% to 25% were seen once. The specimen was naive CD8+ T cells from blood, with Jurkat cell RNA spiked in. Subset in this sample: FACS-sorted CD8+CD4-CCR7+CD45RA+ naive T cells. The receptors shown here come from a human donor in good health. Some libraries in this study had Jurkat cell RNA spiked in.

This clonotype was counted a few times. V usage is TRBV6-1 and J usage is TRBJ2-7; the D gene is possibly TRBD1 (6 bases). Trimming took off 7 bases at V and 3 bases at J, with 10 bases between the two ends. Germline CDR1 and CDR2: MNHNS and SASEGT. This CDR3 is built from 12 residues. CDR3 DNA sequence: TGTGCCAGCAACCAGGGGAACTACGAGCAGTACTTC. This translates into CASNQGNYEQYF.

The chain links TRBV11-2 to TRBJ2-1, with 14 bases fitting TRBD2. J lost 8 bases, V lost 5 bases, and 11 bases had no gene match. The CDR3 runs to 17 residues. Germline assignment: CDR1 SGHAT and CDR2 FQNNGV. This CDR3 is CASSRLAGLAGVHEQFF. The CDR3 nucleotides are TGTGCCAGCAGCCGACTCGCGGGACTAGCGGGAGTGCATGAGCAGTTCTTC.

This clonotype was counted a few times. The CDR3 is CASSLVEGGNSPLHF. The CDR3 coding sequence is TGTGCCAGCAGCTTAGTGGAAGGAGGGAATTCACCCCTCCACTTT. The gene calls are TRBV7-6 and TRBJ1-6; D is ambiguous. The germline CDR1 and CDR2 sequences are SGHVS and FNYEAQ. The CDR3 loop spans 15 amino acids. The V gene lost 1 base and the J gene lost 7 bases, with 11 bases spanning the gap.

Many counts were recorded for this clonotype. CDR3 coding DNA: TGTGCCAGCAGTTGGGAGGGGGCAGATGAGCAGTTCTTC. Protein: CASSWEGADEQFF. The V gene is TRBV28, the J gene TRBJ2-1; D could derive from TRBD1 or TRBD2 (7 bases each). The germline V gene encodes CDR1 MDHEN and CDR2 SYDVKM. CDR3 length equals 13 residues. The V end was cut by 4 bases, the J end by 8 bases, with 12 bases between.

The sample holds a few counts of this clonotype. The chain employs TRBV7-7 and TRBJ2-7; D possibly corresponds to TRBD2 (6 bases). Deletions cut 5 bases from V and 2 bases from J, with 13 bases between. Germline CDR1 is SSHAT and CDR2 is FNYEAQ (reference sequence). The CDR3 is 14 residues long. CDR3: CASSRGTGTYEQYF. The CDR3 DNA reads TGTGCCAGCAGCCGCGGGACTGGAACCTACGAGCAGTACTTC.

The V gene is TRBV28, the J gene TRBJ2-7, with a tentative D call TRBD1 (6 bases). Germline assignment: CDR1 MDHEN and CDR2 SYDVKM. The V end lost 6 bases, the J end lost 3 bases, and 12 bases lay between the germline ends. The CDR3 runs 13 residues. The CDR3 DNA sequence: TGTGCCAGCAGCTACTACAGGGACTACGAGCAGTACTTC. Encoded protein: CASSYYRDYEQYF. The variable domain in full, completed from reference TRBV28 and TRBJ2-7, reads DVKVTQSSRYLVKRTGEKVFLECVQDMDHENMFWYRQDPGLGLRLIYFSYDVKMKEKGDIPEGYSVSREKKERFSLILESASTNQTSMYLCASSYYRDYEQYFGPGTRLTVT.

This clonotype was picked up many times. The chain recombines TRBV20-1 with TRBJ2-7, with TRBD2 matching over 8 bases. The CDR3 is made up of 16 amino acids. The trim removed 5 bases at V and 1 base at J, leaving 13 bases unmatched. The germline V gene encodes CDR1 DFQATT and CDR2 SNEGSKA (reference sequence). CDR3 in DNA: TGCAGTGCTGAGCCCCAGAGTGGCGGGAGGTCCTACGAGCAGTACTTC. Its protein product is CSAEPQSGGRSYEQYF.

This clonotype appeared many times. DNA of the CDR3: TGTGCCAGCAGCCAAGATCGAGGGCCAGGGGAGACCCAGTACTTC. Its protein is CASSQDRGPGETQYF. J is TRBJ2-5 and V is TRBV4-2; perhaps D is TRBD1 or TRBD2 (5 bases each). Per the germline V gene, CDR1 is LGHNA and CDR2 is YNFKEQ. Trimming left V 0 bases short and J 5 bases short, with 13 bases between. The CDR3 consists of 15 residues.

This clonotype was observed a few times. The CDR3 DNA is TGTGCCAGCAGATTACGACAGGGCCGCCAGCCCCAGCATTTT. Residues: CASRLRQGRQPQHF. The V and J genes are TRBV6-5 and TRBJ1-5; 7 nucleotides agree with TRBD1. The CDR3 is 14 residues long. From germline, CDR1 is MNHEY and CDR2 SVGAGI. The junction had 9 bases not matched to a gene; V was cut back by 6 bases and J by 7 bases.

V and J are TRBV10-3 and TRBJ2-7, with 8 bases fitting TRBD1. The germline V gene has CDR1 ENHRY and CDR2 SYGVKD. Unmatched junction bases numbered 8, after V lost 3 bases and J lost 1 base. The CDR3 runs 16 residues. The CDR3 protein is CAISDSPGGRSYEQYF. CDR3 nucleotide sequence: TGTGCCATCAGTGATTCGCCAGGGGGCCGGTCCTACGAGCAGTACTTC.

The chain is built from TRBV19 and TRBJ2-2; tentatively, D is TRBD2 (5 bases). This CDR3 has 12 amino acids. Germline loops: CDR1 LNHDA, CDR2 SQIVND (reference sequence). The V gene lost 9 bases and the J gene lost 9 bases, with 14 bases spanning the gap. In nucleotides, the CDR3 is TGTGCCAGCCTGGTGCCGGGGAGGGAGCTGTTTTTT. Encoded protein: CASLVPGRELFF.

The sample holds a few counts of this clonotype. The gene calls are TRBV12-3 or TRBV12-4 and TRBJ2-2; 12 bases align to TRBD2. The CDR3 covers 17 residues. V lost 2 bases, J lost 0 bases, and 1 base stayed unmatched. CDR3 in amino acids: CASSLRTSGTNTGELFF. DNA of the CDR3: TGTGCCAGCAGTTTACGGACTAGCGGGACGAACACCGGGGAGCTGTTTTTT.